The T cell receptor beta chain under discussion was sequenced for a study of neurological immune-mediated disorders. As for the cDNA, it was generated by 5'RACE with 10-nucleotide random UMIs. TCRdb re-called the 5' RACE reads through MiXCR, storing one row per CDR3 protein. In the table there are tens of thousands of distinct CDR3 sequences, around 10% of which are singletons. Ten or more counts support this clonotype. The V end was cut by 4 bases, the J end by 2 bases, with 15 bases between. The CDR3 runs to 15 residues. The germline V gene encodes CDR1 SGDLS and CDR2 YYNGEE. The sample taken for sequencing was PBMCs. The receptor was derived from a man in his 70s with HTLV-1-associated myelopathy (HAM/TSP). The chain links TRBV9 to TRBJ1-2, with D possibly being TRBD1 (6 bases). CDR3 amino acids: CASSFHGTPNYGYTF. In nucleotides, the CDR3 is TGTGCCAGCAGCTTCCACGGGACACCCAACTATGGCTACACCTTC. Filled out from reference TRBV9 and TRBJ1-2, the complete variable domain reads DSGVTQTPKHLITATGQRVTLRCSPRSGDLSVYWYQQSLDQGLQFLIQYYNGEERAKGNILERFSAQQFPDLHSELNLSSLELGDSALYFCASSFHGTPNYGYTFGSGTRLTVV.